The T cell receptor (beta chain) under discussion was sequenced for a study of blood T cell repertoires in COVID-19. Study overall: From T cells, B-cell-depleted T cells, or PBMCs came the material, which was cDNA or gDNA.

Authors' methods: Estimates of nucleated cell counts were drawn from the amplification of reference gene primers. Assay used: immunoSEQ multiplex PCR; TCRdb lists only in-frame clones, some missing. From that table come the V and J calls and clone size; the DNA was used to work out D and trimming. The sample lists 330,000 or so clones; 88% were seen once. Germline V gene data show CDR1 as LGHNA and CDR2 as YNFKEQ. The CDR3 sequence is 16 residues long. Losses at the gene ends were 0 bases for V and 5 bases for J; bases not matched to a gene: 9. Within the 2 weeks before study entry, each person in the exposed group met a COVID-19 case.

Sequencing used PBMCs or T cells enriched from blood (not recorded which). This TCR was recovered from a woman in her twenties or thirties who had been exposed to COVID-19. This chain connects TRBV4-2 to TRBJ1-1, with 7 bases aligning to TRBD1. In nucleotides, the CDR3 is TGTGCCAGCAGCCAAGAGGGTGACAGGGTCTGGACTGAAGCTTTCTTT. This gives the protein CASSQEGDRVWTEAFF.